This T cell receptor (beta chain) was profiled in a study of cytomegalovirus exposure and HLA in healthy donors (TCRdb year 2017). Some background on the complete study: An earlier analysis of approximately 640 of the donors reported approximately 300 Gb of sequence data and 117 million unique TCR beta sequences from some 180 million T cells. An early release that covered more than 550 HLA-typed donors contained approximately 300 gigabases of sequencing data and about 84 million unique TCR sequences. Of the approximately 400 genotyped donors, approximately 80% fell in the genetic ancestry cluster associated with self-reported Caucasian donors. The study aimed to test whether cataloging public T cell receptors could reveal signatures of past pathogen exposure. Using immunosequencing, the study profiled T cell repertoires from about 650 subjects and related those repertoires to cytomegalovirus serostatus. Along with the approximately 620-subject first cohort, a separate validation cohort of over 90 different subjects was used. High-throughput TCR immunosequencing, statistical association of individual TCRs with disease status, and machine learning were combined to predict cytomegalovirus infection status. In a later analysis, previously published TCR beta repertoires from 500 to 750 donors were re-analyzed and high-resolution HLA genotyping was added so that TCR occurrence patterns could be studied. In the later analysis, no new phenotypic data were used to find candidate immune exposures; instead, reliance was placed on TCR beta sequences and their occurrence across donors. In an earlier analysis of roughly 600 of the donors, high-throughput TCR beta sequencing was used to judge whether each TCR beta V gene segment behaved as functional or pseudogenic. Donor age, sex, ethnicity and CMV serostatus were collected together with the repertoire data. Genome-wide SNP genotypes for about three fifths of the roughly 700 donors were used in a later genetic analysis, which treated that subset as a discovery cohort. All discovery cohort repertoires had been generated on a single sequencing platform. HLA typing included class I and class II loci at four-digit resolution. Typing coverage differed by locus: A, B, C, DRB1 and DQB1 were typed in about 620-630 donors, DQA1 in about 560, DPA1 in roughly 590, and DPB1 in around 440. Five DR-DQ haplotypes were treated as single units for association and clustering because of strong linkage in the cohort. Among some 410 genotyped donors of the cohort, an average of about 240,000 unique TCR beta nucleotide sequences was sequenced per donor, of which about 20% were non-productive. Results the study describes overall, beyond this receptor: The 87-base-pair reads could not distinguish some IMGT-functional V segments, including TRBV6-2 and TRBV6-3, so those segments were excluded. A total of fewer than 200 TCR beta chains were listed by the study as associated with cytomegalovirus. The presence/absence analyses assumed that sequencing depth was roughly uniform across donors, and that assumption may not be true. According to a later analysis, TCR association rates differed among HLA loci, with DRB1 alleles showing the most associated TCRs and HLA-C alleles showing the fewest. In an earlier analysis of approximately 590 of the donors, most TCR beta V segments appeared in productive rearrangements about 87% or about 30% of the time, broadly matching IMGT annotations. In a later analysis, several top co-occurrence clusters were reported to appear linked to parvovirus B19, influenza, CMV and Epstein-Barr virus. An association between a missense DCLRE1C variant and V-gene and J-gene trimming of TCR beta chains was found in a later genetic analysis and replicated in an independent cohort. When HLA alleles, especially DR and DQ, strongly co-occurred, attributing TCR associations to individual alleles was difficult. According to a later genetic analysis, donors in an Asian-associated ancestry cluster had fewer N-insertions in productive TCRs than the approximately 630-donor mean. In a later analysis, some 17,000 TCR beta sequences were associated with specific HLA alleles at a false discovery rate of 0.05. Correlated functional status among segregating V segments might be attributable to linkage disequilibrium, but an unknown experimental factor could not be ruled out. Because counts were too low, about 15 rarely observed V segments, including chromosome 9 orphons, were left out of the earlier analysis of 587 of the donors. While some public TCRs were present in many individuals, most TCR sequences turned up only very rarely across donors. The classifier was reported to diagnose cytomegalovirus status with high specificity and sensitivity in both the original and validation cohorts. A later analysis found that most CMV-associated TCR beta chains appeared HLA-restricted, with HLA associations seemingly driven largely by CMV exposure. A later analysis found that HLA-associated TCR beta chains were more clonally expanded and had lower generation probabilities than equally common non-associated chains. In this cohort, only TCR beta chains were sequenced, and detectable features were limited by the absence of alpha or paired-chain data. Immune exposure information for the cohort was limited to CMV serostatus. The authors suggested that the approach could potentially be generalized to other disease states and immunological phenotypes. A further reported finding was that TCR beta sequences accurately predicted the HLA-A and HLA-B alleles for most subjects in the first cohort. A cluster of highly shared sequence variants was judged likely to be a technical artifact of the sequencing pipeline. Three of the identified cytomegalovirus-associated TCR beta chains were confirmed in vitro to be specific for cytomegalovirus antigens. Because HLA typing was missing for some donors at each locus, association tests included only the typed subset.

The germline V gene sets CDR1 to LGHNA and CDR2 to YSLEER. Relative to germline, V is missing 1 base and J is missing 5 bases, with 8 bases of the junction outside any gene match. The CDR3 runs 17 amino acids, cysteine and phenylalanine included. Only the CDR3 part of the read is kept: 51 bases, read in frame from the first base. With respect to this clone: This receptor's antigen is unknown. Nothing much larger sits one base from this clone, and base qualities are not available.

The cohort was made up of roughly 670 healthy bone marrow donors. At the time of sampling, every cohort member was nominally healthy, though immune exposures that went unrecorded were likely present. The donor was CMV seronegative and belonged to the group of 352 seronegative cohort members. Each donor provided a peripheral blood sample, and peripheral blood mononuclear cells were used for TCR beta sequencing. The Qiagen DNeasy Blood Extraction Kit was used to extract genomic DNA from the blood cell samples. The library was obtained by the immunoSEQ multiplex PCR assay. The multiplex PCR relied on a mix of 60 forward primers for TCR Vbeta segments and 13 reverse primers for TCR Jbeta segments. The CDR3 region of rearranged TCR beta genes was amplified from genomic DNA by a multiplex PCR assay. On the Illumina HiSeq System, the amplified TCR beta libraries were sequenced as 87-base-pair reads. For the original study's pipeline: In a later analysis, some 80 million unique TCR beta chains were counted across the approximately 620 repertoires, and around 10 million of these chains were shared by at least two donors. Raw reads were error-corrected and collapsed into unique sequences by a nearest-neighbor algorithm in which closely related sequences were merged to remove PCR and sequencing errors. CDR3 sequences were aligned to IMGT reference sequences to assign V, D and J gene segments. Each retained sequence needed at least a six-nucleotide match to both a V gene segment and a J gene segment. A rearrangement counted as productive if the CDR3 had no stop codons and remained in frame with V and J, and every other rearrangement counted as non-productive. Following IMGT convention, CDR3 was defined as the stretch from the second conserved V-encoded cysteine up to the conserved J-encoded phenylalanine. In an earlier analysis of more than 550 of the donors, sequences lacking an unambiguous match to a single V gene segment were excluded. In an earlier analysis of some 590 of the donors, a V segment was called functional when productive rearrangements were above 56.7%, and segregating when the standard deviation between donors exceeded 5%. To diagnose cytomegalovirus status from the catalog of TCR beta chain sequences, a statistical classification framework was built. In a later analysis, TCR nucleotide sequences were compared against IMGT/GENE-DB human TR gene sequences so that V and J genes could be assigned. In a later analysis, CDR3 sequences and most-parsimonious VDJ recombination scenarios were assigned using the TCRdist pipeline. In a later analysis, each TCR beta chain was defined by its CDR3 amino acid sequence together with its V-gene family, and reads without a unique V-gene family were excluded. As a way to deal with suspected cross-contamination and a sequencing artifact, a later analysis dropped 592 nucleotide sequences that were highly shared and had low generation probability. For each public chain, a later analysis derived a clonal expansion index from normalized ranks of inferred template counts within each repertoire. In a later analysis, generation probabilities were computed with a VDJ recombination model fitted to out-of-frame rearrangements, and the resulting probabilities were checked against IGoR. In a later analysis, TCR-TCR, TCR-HLA and TCR-CMV co-occurrence was scored with hypergeometric tests, and a repertoire-size bias correction was applied to TCR pairs. In a later analysis, false discovery rates were estimated by permuting HLA or CMV assignments 20 times. In a later analysis, co-occurring TCRs were grouped using DBSCAN, with TCRdist sequence similarity added in when clustering inside HLA-allele-positive subsets. Repertoires with fewer than 30,000 or more than 120,000 public chains were left out of co-occurrence clustering, as were five repertoires with anomalous nucleotide sharing. Held by TCRdb, this immuneACCESS table contains in-frame sequences only and omits some clones. Under half of the omission traces to an unresolved V gene where checked; the cause of the rest is unknown. The V and J calls and the clone size are those of that table, but D and trimming were determined from the DNA. In all, the sample holds 85,000 to 100,000 clones, and roughly three fifths of those were seen once. The ten largest clonotypes hold under 8% of the sample.

The rearrangement combines TRBV4-3 with TRBJ2-1; 10 bases in between match TRBD1. Sequencing was done on a sample of PBMCs. The TCR comes from a woman in her 30s in good health and CMV-seronegative. CDR3 loop: CASSQGTRGQGNNEQFF. The bases read TGCGCCAGCAGCCAAGGTACTAGGGGACAGGGGAACAATGAGCAGTTCTTC.